This T cell receptor beta chain appears in the sequencing data of a study of T cell responses to AZD1222 COVID-19 vaccine. Produced via immunoSEQ multiplex PCR; TCRdb's table is partial and in-frame only. Of 150,000 or so clones in the sample, 88% were seen once. The length of the CDR3 is 14 residues. Germline-derived CDR1 and CDR2 are LGHNA and YSLEER. V was clipped by 3 bases and J by 6 bases; unmatched bases: 8. Study conclusions and caveats: Donors were largely white British and mainly female; clonal diversity was possibly underestimated. Two AZD1222 doses significantly raised spike-specific TCR breadth and depth over controls.

A note on this clone: Antigen unknown.

The TCR was taken from an adult who had recovered from COVID-19. This material consisted of peripheral blood, taken after recovery from COVID-19. The V gene is TRBV4-3, the J gene TRBJ2-7; 7 bases fit TRBD2. The CDR3 nucleotides read TGCGCCAGCAGCCAGGACTGGGGGGGTTCCGAGCAGTACTTC. This encodes CASSQDWGGSEQYF.